The 10 T cell receptor beta chains listed next were all sequenced from one sample in a study of blood T cell repertoires in COVID-19. Assay: immunoSEQ multiplex PCR; the TCRdb copy retains only in-frame clones and omits some. The sample yields 350,000 or so clones, around 90% seen once. Specimen: PBMCs or T cells enriched from blood (not recorded which). The receptor set was obtained from a woman aged 25-40 years who had recovered from COVID-19.

V is TRBV7-2 and J is TRBJ2-7, with 8 bases fitting TRBD1. This CDR3 comprises 14 residues. V shed 4 bases and J 4 bases; nucleotides not matched to a gene: 6. Looked up from germline, CDR1 is SGHTA and CDR2 is FQGNSA. The CDR3 nucleotides read TGTGCCAGCAGCTACCAGACAGGGGAATACGAGCAGTACTTC. It specifies CASSYQTGEYEQYF.

The chain carries TRBV4-2 and TRBJ1-2; D is ambiguous. This CDR3 has 16 residues. Germline-derived CDR1 and CDR2 are LGHNA and YNFKEQ. The ends were cut back, 1 base at V and 4 bases at J, with 16 bases in the middle. CDR3 region: CASSQAIIGSGYGYTF. Written as DNA, the CDR3 is TGTGCCAGCAGCCAAGCCATAATCGGGAGCGGCTATGGCTACACCTTC.

V and J are TRBV6-1 and TRBJ1-5, with D unresolved. The CDR3 loop spans 13 amino acids. V gave up 3 bases and J gave up 3 bases, with 6 bases separating them. Germline CDR1 reads MNHNS; CDR2 reads SASEGT. The CDR3 here is CASSESTNQPQHF. The DNA for the CDR3 is TGTGCCAGCAGTGAGAGCACCAATCAGCCCCAGCATTTT.

The rearrangement links TRBV28 to TRBJ1-2; D is unresolved. V was cut by 4 bases and J by 6 bases, with 18 bases left in between. The CDR3 sequence is 15 residues long. Per germline, CDR1 MDHEN and CDR2 SYDVKM. The DNA for the CDR3 is TGTGCCAGCAGTTCGGGAGCAGGACGGAGGAATGGCTACACCTTC. It codes for CASSSGAGRRNGYTF.

This clone was observed once. The chain recombines TRBV27 with TRBJ2-7, with D possibly TRBD1 on 6 matching bases. CDR1 and CDR2 from the germline V gene are MNHEY and SMNVEV (reference sequence). The CDR3 spans 16 residues. Trimming stripped 6 bases from V and 0 bases from J, with 18 bases between. The CDR3 reads CASSPGQPPSSYEQYF. CDR3 DNA sequence: TGTGCCAGCAGCCCGGGACAACCTCCGAGCTCCTACGAGCAGTACTTC.

The chain has TRBV7-2 and TRBJ2-1; 8 bases agree with TRBD2. This CDR3 spans 17 amino acids. CDR1 SGHTA and CDR2 FQGNSA come from the germline V gene. Trimming took 1 base from V and 7 from J; bases not matched to a gene: 12. The CDR3 DNA reads as TGTGCCAGCAGCTTAGTGGGGGCGGCGGGAGGCTCGAATGAGCAGTTCTTC. This gives the protein CASSLVGAAGGSNEQFF.

This rearrangement joins TRBV28 to TRBJ2-7, with TRBD2 matching 8 bases. V lost 4 bases, J lost 3 bases, and 5 bases stayed unmatched. Germline-derived CDR1 and CDR2 are MDHEN and SYDVKM. The CDR3 extends over 14 amino acids. The CDR3 sequence: CASSSGGVGYEQYF. CDR3 in DNA: TGTGCCAGCAGTTCCGGGGGGGTCGGCTACGAGCAGTACTTC.

CDR3 bases: TGTGCCAGCAGCGTAGGTAGCACGGTCCAAGAGACCCAGTACTTC. Protein: CASSVGSTVQETQYF. V usage is TRBV9 and J usage is TRBJ2-5; D unresolved. Trimming pared 0 bases from V and 1 base from J, leaving 10 bases between. Germline values: CDR1 SGDLS, CDR2 YYNGEE. The CDR3 contains 15 residues.

V usage is TRBV10-3 and J usage is TRBJ2-1, with 7 bases matching TRBD1. J was trimmed by 6 bases and V by 11 bases; bases with no gene match: 7. CDR1 and CDR2 (germline): ENHRY, SYGVKD. The CDR3 totals 12 residues. CDR3 bases: TGTGCCTCTCAGGGGGTGGGCAATGAGCAGTTCTTC. Protein sequence: CASQGVGNEQFF.

This clone was seen only a few times. The chain uses TRBV28 and TRBJ1-3; no clear D. The CDR3 totals 16 residues. The germline gives CDR1 MDHEN, CDR2 SYDVKM. Trimming removed 7 bases at V and 0 bases at J, with 16 bases between. The CDR3 is CASTMWSGSSGNTIYF. In nucleotides, the CDR3 is TGTGCCAGCACTATGTGGTCTGGGAGCTCTGGAAACACCATATATTTT.